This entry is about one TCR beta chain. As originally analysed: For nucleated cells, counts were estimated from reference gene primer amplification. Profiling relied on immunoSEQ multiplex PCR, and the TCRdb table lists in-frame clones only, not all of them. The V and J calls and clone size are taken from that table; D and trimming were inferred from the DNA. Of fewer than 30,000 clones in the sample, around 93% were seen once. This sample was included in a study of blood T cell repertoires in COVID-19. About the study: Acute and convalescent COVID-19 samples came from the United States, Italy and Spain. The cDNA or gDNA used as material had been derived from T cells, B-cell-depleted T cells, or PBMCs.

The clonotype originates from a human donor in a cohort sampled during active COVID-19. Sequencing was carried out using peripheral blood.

CDR3 sequence reads: CASSLGGDEQYF. The CDR3 nucleotides read TGCGCCAGCAGCTTGGGGGGCGACGAGCAGTACTTC. V gene TRBV5-1 combines with J gene TRBJ2-7, with D perhaps matching TRBD1 (5 bases). V lost 0 bases and J 5 bases, leaving 6 bases between the germline ends. Germline-derived CDR1 and CDR2 are SGHRS and YFSETQ. This CDR3 has 12 residues.